Reported below is one T cell receptor (beta chain). The antigen is undetermined. This specimen includes other DNA sequences encoding the same CDR3. The study ran its PCR with 60 Vbeta and 13 Jbeta primers. This table comes from immunoSEQ multiplex PCR, and its TCRdb copy is limited to in-frame clones, with some not included. The table records roughly 120,000 clones, around 81% of them present only once. The data are from a study of cytomegalovirus exposure and HLA in healthy donors. As for the study in general: Inside one of the first data releases sat 75 million to 100 million unique TCRs taken from HLA-typed donors. Study-level results: It was shown in a later analysis that HLA-associated TCR beta chains were more clonally expanded than other, equally common chains. The authors reported that TCR beta sequences could predict HLA-A and HLA-B alleles. These predictions were accurate for most subjects in the first cohort.

The CDR3 covers 13 residues. Germline V gene sequence: CDR1 SGDLS, CDR2 YYNGEE. V lost 0 bases to trimming and J lost 3 bases, with 6 bases between them. The chain carries TRBV9 and TRBJ2-5; the D is unclear. Sequencing was performed on PBMCs. This sequence originates from a woman between 40 and 50 years old in good health and CMV-seronegative. The CDR3 spells CASSVGLKETQYF. CDR3 bases: TGTGCCAGCAGCGTAGGCCTAAAAGAGACCCAGTACTTC.